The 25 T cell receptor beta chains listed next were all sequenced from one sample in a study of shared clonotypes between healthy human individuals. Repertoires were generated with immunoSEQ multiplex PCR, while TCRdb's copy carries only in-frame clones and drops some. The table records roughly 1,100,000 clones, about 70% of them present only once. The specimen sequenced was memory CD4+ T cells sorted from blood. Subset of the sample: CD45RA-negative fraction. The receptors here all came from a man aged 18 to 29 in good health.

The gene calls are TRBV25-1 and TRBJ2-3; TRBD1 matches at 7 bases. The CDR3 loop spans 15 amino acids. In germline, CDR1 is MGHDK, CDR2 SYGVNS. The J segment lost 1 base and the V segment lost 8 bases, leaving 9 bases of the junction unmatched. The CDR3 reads CASRPGTVGTDTQYF. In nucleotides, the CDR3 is TGTGCCAGCCGCCCGGGGACAGTTGGCACAGATACGCAGTATTTT.

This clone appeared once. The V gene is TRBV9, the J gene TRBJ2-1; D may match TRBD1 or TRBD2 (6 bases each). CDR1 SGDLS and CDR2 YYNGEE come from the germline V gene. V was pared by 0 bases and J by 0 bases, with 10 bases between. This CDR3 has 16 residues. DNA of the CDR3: TGTGCCAGCAGCGTAGGCCGGGGGCCCTCCTACAATGAGCAGTTCTTC. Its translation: CASSVGRGPSYNEQFF. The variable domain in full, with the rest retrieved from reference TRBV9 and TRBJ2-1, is DSGVTQTPKHLITATGQRVTLRCSPRSGDLSVYWYQQSLDQGLQFLIQYYNGEERAKGNILERFSAQQFPDLHSELNLSSLELGDSALYFCASSVGRGPSYNEQFFGPGTRLTVL.

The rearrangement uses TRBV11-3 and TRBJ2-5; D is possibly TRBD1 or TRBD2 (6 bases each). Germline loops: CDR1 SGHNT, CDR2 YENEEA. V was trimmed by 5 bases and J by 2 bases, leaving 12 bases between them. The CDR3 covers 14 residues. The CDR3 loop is CASSPQGGQETQYF. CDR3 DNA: TGTGCCAGCAGCCCCCAAGGGGGGCAAGAGACCCAGTACTTC. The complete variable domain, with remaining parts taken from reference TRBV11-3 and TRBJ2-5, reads EAGVVQSPRYKIIEKKQPVAFWCNPISGHNTLYWYLQNLGQGPELLIRYENEEAVDDSQLPKDRFSAERLKGVDSTLKIQPAELGDSAVYLCASSPQGGQETQYFGPGTRLLVL.

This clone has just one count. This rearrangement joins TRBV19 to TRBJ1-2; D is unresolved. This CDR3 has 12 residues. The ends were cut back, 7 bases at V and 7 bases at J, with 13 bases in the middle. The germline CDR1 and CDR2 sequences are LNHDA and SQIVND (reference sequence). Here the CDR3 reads CASIAGTGGYTF. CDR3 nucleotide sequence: TGTGCCAGTATAGCGGGAACTGGTGGCTACACCTTC.

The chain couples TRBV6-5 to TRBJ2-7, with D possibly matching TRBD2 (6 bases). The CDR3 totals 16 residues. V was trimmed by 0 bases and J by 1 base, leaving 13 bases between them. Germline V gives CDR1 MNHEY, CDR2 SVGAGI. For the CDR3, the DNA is TGTGCCAGCAGTTACTCAGGCCCCGCGGGGTCCTACGAGCAGTACTTC. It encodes CASSYSGPAGSYEQYF.

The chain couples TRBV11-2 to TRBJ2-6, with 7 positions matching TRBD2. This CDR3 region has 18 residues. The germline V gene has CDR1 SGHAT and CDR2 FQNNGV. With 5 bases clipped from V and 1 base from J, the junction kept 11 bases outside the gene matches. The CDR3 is CASSRRGDFSSGANVLTF. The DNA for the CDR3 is TGTGCCAGCAGCCGACGGGGGGATTTCTCATCTGGGGCCAACGTCCTGACTTTC.

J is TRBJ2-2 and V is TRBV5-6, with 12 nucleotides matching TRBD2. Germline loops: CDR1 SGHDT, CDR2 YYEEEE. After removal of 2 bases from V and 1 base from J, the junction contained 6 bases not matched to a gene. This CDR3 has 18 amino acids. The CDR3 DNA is TGTGCCAGCAGCTTCAATCCACTAGCGGGGGGGAACACCGGGGAGCTGTTTTTT. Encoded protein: CASSFNPLAGGNTGELFF.

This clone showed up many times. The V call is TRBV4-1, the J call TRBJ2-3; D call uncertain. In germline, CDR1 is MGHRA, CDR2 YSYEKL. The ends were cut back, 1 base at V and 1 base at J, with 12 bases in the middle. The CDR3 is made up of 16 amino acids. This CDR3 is CASSQGLTSGTDTQYF. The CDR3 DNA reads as TGCGCCAGCAGCCAAGGACTGACTTCGGGCACAGATACGCAGTATTTT.

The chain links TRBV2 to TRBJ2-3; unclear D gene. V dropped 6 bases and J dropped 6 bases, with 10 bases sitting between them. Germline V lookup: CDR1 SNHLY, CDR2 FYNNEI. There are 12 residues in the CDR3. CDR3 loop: CASSLRRDTQYF. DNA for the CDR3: TGTGCCAGCAGCCTCCGCCGGGATACGCAGTATTTT.

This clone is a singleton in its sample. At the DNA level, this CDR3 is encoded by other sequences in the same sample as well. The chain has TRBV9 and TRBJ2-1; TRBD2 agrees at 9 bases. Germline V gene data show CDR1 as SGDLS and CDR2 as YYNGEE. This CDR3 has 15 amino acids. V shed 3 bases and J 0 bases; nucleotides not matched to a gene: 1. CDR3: CASSASGNSYNEQFF. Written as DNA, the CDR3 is TGTGCCAGCAGCGCTAGCGGGAACTCCTACAATGAGCAGTTCTTC.

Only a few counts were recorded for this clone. CDR3 in amino acids: CASRGRGDNNEQFF. The CDR3 DNA reads as TGTGCCAGCAGAGGGAGGGGGGATAACAATGAGCAGTTCTTC. V is TRBV6-1 and J is TRBJ2-1, with D possibly being TRBD2 (7 bases). V lost 6 bases and J 5 bases, leaving 14 bases between the germline ends. The CDR3 is 14 amino acids. Germline V CDR1 and CDR2: MNHNS, SASEGT.

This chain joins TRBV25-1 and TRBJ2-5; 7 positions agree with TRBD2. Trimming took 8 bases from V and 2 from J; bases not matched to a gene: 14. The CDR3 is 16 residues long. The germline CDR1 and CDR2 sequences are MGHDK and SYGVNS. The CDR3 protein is CASGPWGGRGQETQYF. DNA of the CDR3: TGTGCCAGCGGACCCTGGGGGGGGAGGGGACAAGAGACCCAGTACTTC.

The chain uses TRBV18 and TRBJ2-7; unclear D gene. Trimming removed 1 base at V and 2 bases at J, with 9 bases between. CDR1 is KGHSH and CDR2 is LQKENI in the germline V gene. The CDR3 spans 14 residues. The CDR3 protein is CASSPQTATYEQYF. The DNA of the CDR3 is TGTGCCAGCTCACCACAAACAGCCACCTACGAGCAGTACTTC.

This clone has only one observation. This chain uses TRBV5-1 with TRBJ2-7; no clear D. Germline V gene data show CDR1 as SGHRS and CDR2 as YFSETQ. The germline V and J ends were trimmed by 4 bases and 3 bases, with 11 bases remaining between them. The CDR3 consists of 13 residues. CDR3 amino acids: CASSTLPNYEQYF. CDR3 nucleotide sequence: TGCGCCAGCAGCACACTACCCAACTACGAGCAGTACTTC.

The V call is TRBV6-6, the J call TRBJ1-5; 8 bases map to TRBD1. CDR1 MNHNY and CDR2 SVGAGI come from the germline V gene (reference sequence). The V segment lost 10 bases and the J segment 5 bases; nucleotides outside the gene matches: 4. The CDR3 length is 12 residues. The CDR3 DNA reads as TGTGCCACTGGACAGGGATATCAGCCCCAGCATTTT. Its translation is CATGQGYQPQHF.

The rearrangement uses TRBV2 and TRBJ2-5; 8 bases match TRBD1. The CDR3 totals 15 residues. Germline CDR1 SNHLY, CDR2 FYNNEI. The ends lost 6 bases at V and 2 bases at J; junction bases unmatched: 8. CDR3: CASRGDRGPQETQYF. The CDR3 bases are TGTGCCAGCAGGGGCGACAGGGGCCCGCAAGAGACCCAGTACTTC.

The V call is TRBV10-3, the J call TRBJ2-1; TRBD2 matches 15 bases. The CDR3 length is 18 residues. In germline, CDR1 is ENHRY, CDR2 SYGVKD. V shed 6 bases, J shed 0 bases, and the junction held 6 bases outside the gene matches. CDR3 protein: CAIRGTSGGQSSYNEQFF. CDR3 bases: TGTGCCATCAGGGGGACTAGCGGGGGGCAGAGCTCCTACAATGAGCAGTTCTTC.

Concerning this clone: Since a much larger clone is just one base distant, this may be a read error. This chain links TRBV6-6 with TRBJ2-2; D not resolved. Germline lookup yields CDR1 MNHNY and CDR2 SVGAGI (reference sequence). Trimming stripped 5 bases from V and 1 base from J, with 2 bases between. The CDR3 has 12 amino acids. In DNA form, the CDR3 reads TGTGCCAGCAGTGAGAACACCGGGGAGCTGTTTTTT. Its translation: CASSENTGELFF.

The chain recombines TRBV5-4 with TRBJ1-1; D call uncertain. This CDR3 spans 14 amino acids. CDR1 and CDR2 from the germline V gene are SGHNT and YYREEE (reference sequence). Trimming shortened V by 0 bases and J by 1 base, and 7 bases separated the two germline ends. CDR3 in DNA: TGTGCCAGCAGCTTGGGCCCACAGAACACTGAAGCTTTCTTT. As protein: CASSLGPQNTEAFF.

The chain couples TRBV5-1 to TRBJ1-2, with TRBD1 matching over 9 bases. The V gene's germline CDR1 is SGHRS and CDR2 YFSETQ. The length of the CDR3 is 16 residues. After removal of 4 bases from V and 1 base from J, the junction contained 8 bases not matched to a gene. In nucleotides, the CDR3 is TGCGCCAGCAGCCTGGCCCCGGGACAGGGTAACTATGGCTACACCTTC. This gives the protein CASSLAPGQGNYGYTF.

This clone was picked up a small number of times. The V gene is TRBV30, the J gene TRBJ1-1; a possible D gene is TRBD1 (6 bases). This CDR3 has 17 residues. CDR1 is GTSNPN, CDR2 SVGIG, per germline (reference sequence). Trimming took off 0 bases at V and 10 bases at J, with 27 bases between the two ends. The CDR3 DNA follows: TGTGCCTGGAGTGTACCCGAGGTCAGGACAGCAGAACAGAGAGCTTTCTTT. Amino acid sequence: CAWSVPEVRTAEQRAFF. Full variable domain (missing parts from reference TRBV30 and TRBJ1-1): SQTIHQWPATLVQPVGSPLSLECTVEGTSNPNLYWYRQAAGRGLQLLFYSVGIGQISSEVPQNLSASRPQDRQFILSSKKLLLSDSGFYLCAWSVPEVRTAEQRAFFGQGTRLTVV.

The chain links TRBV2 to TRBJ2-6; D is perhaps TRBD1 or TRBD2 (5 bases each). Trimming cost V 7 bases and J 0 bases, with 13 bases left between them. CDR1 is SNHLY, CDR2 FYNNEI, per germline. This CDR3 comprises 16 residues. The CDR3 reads CASTRDASSGANVLTF. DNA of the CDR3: TGTGCCAGCACCAGGGACGCAAGCTCTGGGGCCAACGTCCTGACTTTC.

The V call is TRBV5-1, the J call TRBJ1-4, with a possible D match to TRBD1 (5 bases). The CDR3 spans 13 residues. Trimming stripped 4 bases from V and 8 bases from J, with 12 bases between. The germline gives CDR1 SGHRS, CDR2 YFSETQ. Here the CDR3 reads CASSHGTQEKLFF. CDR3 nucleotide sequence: TGCGCCAGCAGCCATGGGACCCAAGAAAAACTGTTTTTT.

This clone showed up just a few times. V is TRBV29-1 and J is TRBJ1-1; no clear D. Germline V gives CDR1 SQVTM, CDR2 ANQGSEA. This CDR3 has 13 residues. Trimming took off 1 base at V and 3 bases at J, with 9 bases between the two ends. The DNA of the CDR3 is TGCAGCGTTGAAGCGAATATAGACACTGAAGCTTTCTTT. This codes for CSVEANIDTEAFF.

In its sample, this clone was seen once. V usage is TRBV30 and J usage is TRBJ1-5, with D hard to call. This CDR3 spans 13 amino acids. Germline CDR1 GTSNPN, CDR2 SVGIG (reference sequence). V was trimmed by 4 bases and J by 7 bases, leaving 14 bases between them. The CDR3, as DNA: TGTGCCTGGAAAGAGGGAGAGGGCCAGCCCCAGCATTTT. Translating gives CAWKEGEGQPQHF.